Below, 15 T cell receptor beta chains from the same sample are listed, as sequenced in a study of shared clonotypes between healthy human individuals. Measured with immunoSEQ multiplex PCR; TCRdb has only the in-frame clones, and not every one. Altogether about a million clones are present, about 75% being singletons, with the ten largest covering 1.4% to 1.5%. The sample taken for sequencing was memory CD4+ T cells sorted from blood. Sample subset: CD45RA-negative fraction. Source of these receptors: a man between 18 and 35 years old in good health.

On this clone itself: The same CDR3 can be traced to other DNA sequences in this sample. The chain is built from TRBV18 and TRBJ2-2; D unresolved. V was trimmed by 2 bases and J by 2 bases, leaving 3 bases between them. The germline V gene has CDR1 KGHSH and CDR2 LQKENI. This CDR3 has 13 residues. The CDR3 reads CASSPSNTGELFF. The CDR3 DNA reads TGTGCCAGCTCACCATCAAACACCGGGGAGCTGTTTTTT.

The V and J genes are TRBV4-1 and TRBJ2-2; no definite D call. The CDR3 is 16 residues long. V was trimmed by 1 base and J by 7 bases, leaving 16 bases between them. Germline loops: CDR1 MGHRA, CDR2 YSYEKL. The CDR3 is CASSQGAADLSGELFF. CDR3 DNA sequence: TGCGCCAGCAGCCAAGGAGCAGCAGATTTAAGCGGGGAGCTGTTTTTT.

This chain connects TRBV6-5 to TRBJ1-4, with TRBD1 matching over 10 bases. Germline values: CDR1 MNHEY, CDR2 SVGAGI. V was clipped by 6 bases and J by 7 bases; unmatched bases: 8. CDR3 length: 15 amino acids. CDR3 loop: CASRQTGGLGEKLFF. The DNA for the CDR3 is TGTGCCAGCAGACAGACAGGGGGCTTAGGTGAAAAACTGTTTTTT.

This clone occurred many times. J is TRBJ1-5 and V is TRBV29-1; D is uncertain. Germline assignment: CDR1 SQVTM and CDR2 ANQGSEA. The CDR3 loop spans 15 amino acids. Trimming pared 5 bases from V and 0 bases from J, leaving 14 bases between. This CDR3 is CSVSGNSFSNQPQHF. CDR3 DNA: TGCAGCGTTTCCGGGAACAGCTTTAGCAATCAGCCCCAGCATTTT.

The rearrangement links TRBV5-4 to TRBJ1-1; tentatively, D is TRBD1 (5 bases). Between the trimmed V and J ends, which lost 8 bases and 4 bases, there was a span of 24 bases. Germline V gene sequence: CDR1 SGHNT, CDR2 YYREEE (reference sequence). This CDR3 has 16 residues. The CDR3 nucleotides are TGTGCCAGTACCGCCGGGTTGGACGGGGCCGGCACTGAAGCTTTCTTT. Amino acid sequence: CASTAGLDGAGTEAFF.

V gene TRBV27 combines with J gene TRBJ1-5; 11 nucleotides agree with TRBD1. The germline gives CDR1 MNHEY, CDR2 SMNVEV (reference sequence). Trimming at V came to 5 bases and at J to 4 bases, leaving 7 bases not matched to a gene. There are 16 residues in the CDR3. CDR3 in amino acids: CASSRGTGGNNQPQHF. CDR3 bases: TGTGCCAGCAGTCGAGGGACAGGGGGAAATAATCAGCCCCAGCATTTT.

The chain combines TRBV6-5 with TRBJ1-1; 10 nucleotides line up with TRBD1. The CDR3 is 15 amino acids. Losses at the gene ends were 5 bases for V and 4 bases for J; bases not matched to a gene: 7. Germline V gene data show CDR1 as MNHEY and CDR2 as SVGAGI. CDR3 nucleotides: TGTGCCAGCAGTCCTTTGGGACAGGGGACCACTGAAGCTTTCTTT. Protein product: CASSPLGQGTTEAFF.

The genes are TRBV18 and TRBJ2-1; D ambiguous. Germline CDR1 is KGHSH and CDR2 is LQKENI. Trimming took 3 bases from V and 1 from J, leaving 10 bases between them. The CDR3 loop spans 15 amino acids. The CDR3: CASSPVVGSYNEQFF. CDR3 sequence (DNA): TGTGCCAGCTCACCTGTAGTAGGATCCTACAATGAGCAGTTCTTC.

This chain connects TRBV19 to TRBJ2-7; 8 bases agree with TRBD2. V shed 1 base, J shed 4 bases, and the junction held 6 bases outside the gene matches. Germline CDR1 reads LNHDA; CDR2 reads SQIVND (reference sequence). The CDR3 is made up of 15 amino acids. This CDR3 is CASSIVVAGLYEQYF. The CDR3 nucleotides are TGTGCCAGTAGTATAGTGGTAGCGGGGCTGTACGAGCAGTACTTC. The entire variable domain, with the rest obtained from reference TRBV19 and TRBJ2-7, is as follows: DGGITQSPKYLFRKEGQNVTLSCEQNLNHDAMYWYRQDPGQGLRLIYYSQIVNDFQKGDIAEGYSVSREKKESFPLTVTSAQKNPTAFYLCASSIVVAGLYEQYFGPGTRLTVT.

The chain recombines TRBV29-1 with TRBJ1-1; 8 positions match TRBD1. With 0 bases clipped from V and 1 base from J, the junction kept 10 bases outside the gene matches. Germline assignment: CDR1 SQVTM and CDR2 ANQGSEA. CDR3 length: 17 amino acids. CDR3 coding DNA: TGCAGCGTTGAAGATTGGGACAGGCGAGAACGGAACACTGAAGCTTTCTTT. Translated, it gives CSVEDWDRRERNTEAFF.

Concerning this clone itself: Other nucleotide sequences in the sample specify the same CDR3. This chain uses TRBV5-1 with TRBJ2-5, with TRBD2 identical over 8 bases. Germline lookup yields CDR1 SGHRS and CDR2 YFSETQ. V shed 0 bases, J shed 5 bases, and the junction held 3 bases outside the gene matches. The CDR3 runs to 14 residues. The CDR3 sequence is CASSLAPGGETQYF. The CDR3 DNA is TGCGCCAGCAGCTTGGCCCCGGGAGGGGAGACCCAGTACTTC.

The chain employs TRBV28 and TRBJ2-5; 7 nucleotides match TRBD1. CDR3 length equals 19 residues. J was trimmed by 5 bases and V by 5 bases; bases with no gene match: 23. Germline loops: CDR1 MDHEN, CDR2 SYDVKM. This CDR3 reads CASSTMAPTDRERLETQYF. The CDR3, as DNA: TGTGCCAGCAGTACTATGGCCCCTACCGACAGGGAGAGGCTTGAGACCCAGTACTTC. Drawing the rest from reference TRBV28 and TRBJ2-5, the complete variable domain is DVKVTQSSRYLVKRTGEKVFLECVQDMDHENMFWYRQDPGLGLRLIYFSYDVKMKEKGDIPEGYSVSREKKERFSLILESASTNQTSMYLCASSTMAPTDRERLETQYFGPGTRLLVL.

This rearrangement joins TRBV19 to TRBJ2-1; TRBD2 aligns across 15 bases. Germline V gene lookup returns CDR1 LNHDA and CDR2 SQIVND (reference sequence). The CDR3 has 16 amino acids. The junction had 7 bases not matched to a gene; V was cut back by 6 bases and J by 7 bases. DNA of the CDR3: TGTGCCAGTAGGACCAGGACTAGCGGGGGGGCGAATGAGCAGTTCTTC. Translating gives CASRTRTSGGANEQFF.

The V and J genes are TRBV6-6 and TRBJ1-3; D gene unclear. Germline V gene lookup returns CDR1 MNHNY and CDR2 SVGAGI (reference sequence). The CDR3 is 16 residues long. Trimming shortened V by 0 bases and J by 0 bases, and 9 bases separated the two germline ends. CDR3 DNA sequence: TGTGCCAGCAGTTACTCGGGCGGCCTCTCTGGAAACACCATATATTTT. Translating it yields CASSYSGGLSGNTIYF.

This rearrangement joins TRBV5-1 to TRBJ2-5; possibly TRBD2 for D (5 bases). CDR3 size: 16 residues. V was shortened by 2 bases and J by 4 bases, with 18 bases between the two germline ends. Looked up from germline, CDR1 is SGHRS and CDR2 is YFSETQ. The CDR3 nucleotides read TGCGCCAGCAGCTTAGGGCCGATCGGCGGGTCAGAGACCCAGTACTTC. Protein: CASSLGPIGGSETQYF.